In its sample, the clone carrying this TCR beta chain was seen once. The antigen remains undetermined. TCRdb analysed the reads with MiXCR anew, one entry per CDR3 protein. The table shows around 290,000 distinct CDR3 sequences, with under 30% occurring only once. The sample comes from a study of T cell repertoires in cytomegalovirus infection. As for the study in general: CMV infection together with matching HLA type was indicated by public TCR beta signatures. Study-wide findings and caveats: CMV-specific TCR beta clonotypes restricted by HLA-C were the ones dominating the ex vivo response.

Germline assignment: CDR1 DFQATT and CDR2 SNEGSKA (reference sequence). The CDR3 extends over 18 amino acids. V lost 0 bases and J lost 3; bases outside the gene matches: 17. The rearrangement links TRBV20-1 to TRBJ2-7; 7 bases line up with TRBD2. Sequencing was carried out using PBMCs. This receptor was identified in a human donor in good health (CMV status not recorded). Some clones in this sample may be carry-over from other donors' samples. CDR3 amino acids: CSARDSLARATSIYEQYF. In DNA, the CDR3 is TGCAGTGCTAGAGATTCACTAGCGAGGGCTACGAGCATCTACGAGCAGTACTTC.